The present TCR beta chain was sequenced within a study of blood T cell repertoires in COVID-19. CDR1 and CDR2 (germline): LGHDT, YNNKEL (reference sequence). V trimming: 1 base; J trimming: 13 bases; junction bases outside the gene matches: 6. The CDR3 spans 15 residues. Sequencing was performed with immunoSEQ multiplex PCR; in TCRdb, only in-frame clones are kept and a portion is missing. The data show more than 60,000 clones, with roughly nine tenths seen just once and 4.9% held by the top ten. Input material: peripheral blood. The clonotype comes from a woman in her fifties or sixties with active COVID-19. The rearrangement joins TRBV3-1 (or the pseudogene TRBV3-2) to TRBJ2-1; 14 nucleotides match TRBD2. CDR3 in amino acids: CASSQVGTSGRGQFF. The CDR3 coding sequence is TGTGCCAGCAGCCAAGTAGGGACTAGCGGGAGAGGTCAGTTCTTC.